This TCR beta chain was obtained from a study of T cells in localized non-small cell lung cancer. The data were produced by immunoSEQ multiplex PCR, yet TCRdb's version contains in-frame clones alone and is incomplete. The repertoire holds about 41,000 clones, approximately 80% seen once, with 7.8% in the top ten. As to this clone: The target antigen is unknown.

Overall study findings and caveats: Higher blood T cell density went with longer overall survival. Uninvolved adjacent lung showed peak T cell clonality, exceeding tumor.

Trimming removed 4 bases from V and 5 bases from J; junction bases left unmatched: 8. CDR1 is SGHNT, CDR2 YYREEE, per germline (reference sequence). The CDR3 totals 14 residues. This sequence originates from a man aged 40-75 years with stage II lung adenocarcinoma. The sample here was PBMCs, taken before any cancer treatment. This chain links TRBV5-4 with TRBJ2-5; the match to TRBD2 covers 7 bases. The CDR3 protein is CASSLGLGGETQYF. The CDR3 coding sequence is TGTGCCAGCAGCCTCGGACTAGGCGGGGAGACCCAGTACTTC.